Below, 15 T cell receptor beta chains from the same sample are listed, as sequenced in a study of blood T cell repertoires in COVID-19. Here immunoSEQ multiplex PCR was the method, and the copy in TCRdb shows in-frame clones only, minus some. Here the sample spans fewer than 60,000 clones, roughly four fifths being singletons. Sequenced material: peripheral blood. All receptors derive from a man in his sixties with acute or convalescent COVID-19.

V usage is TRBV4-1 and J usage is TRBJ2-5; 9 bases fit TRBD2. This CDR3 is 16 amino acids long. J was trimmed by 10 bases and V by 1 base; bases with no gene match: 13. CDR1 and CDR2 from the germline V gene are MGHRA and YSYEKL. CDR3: CASSQGLSGGSPRQYF. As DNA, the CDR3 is TGCGCCAGCAGCCAAGGTCTTAGCGGGGGTTCCCCGCGCCAGTACTTC.

CDR3 DNA sequence: TGTGCCAGCAGCAAAGGGGACAGGGAGGGTGAAAAACTGTTTTTT. Translating gives CASSKGDREGEKLFF. V usage is TRBV21-1 and J usage is TRBJ1-4; the table's D gene call, TRBD1, was not cross checked with the DNA. TRBV21-1 is a recognized pseudogene. CDR3 length: 15 residues.

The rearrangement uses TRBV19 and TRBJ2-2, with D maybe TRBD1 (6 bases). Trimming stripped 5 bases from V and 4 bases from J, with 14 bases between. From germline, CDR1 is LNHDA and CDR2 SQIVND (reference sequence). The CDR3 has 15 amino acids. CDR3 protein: CASSLFGQTTGELFF. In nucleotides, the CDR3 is TGTGCCAGTAGTCTCTTCGGACAGACCACCGGGGAGCTGTTTTTT.

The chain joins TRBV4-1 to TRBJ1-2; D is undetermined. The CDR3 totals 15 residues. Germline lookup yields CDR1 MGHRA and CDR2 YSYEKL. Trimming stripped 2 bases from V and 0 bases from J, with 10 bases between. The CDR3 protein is CASSQPGGANYGYTF. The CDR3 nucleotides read TGCGCCAGCAGCCAACCCGGCGGAGCTAACTATGGCTACACCTTC.

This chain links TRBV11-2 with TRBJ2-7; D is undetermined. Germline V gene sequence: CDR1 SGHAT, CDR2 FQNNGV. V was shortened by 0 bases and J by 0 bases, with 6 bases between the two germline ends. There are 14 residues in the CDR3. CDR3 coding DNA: TGTGCCAGCAGCTTAGAGTGGAGCTCCTACGAGCAGTACTTC. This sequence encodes CASSLEWSSYEQYF.

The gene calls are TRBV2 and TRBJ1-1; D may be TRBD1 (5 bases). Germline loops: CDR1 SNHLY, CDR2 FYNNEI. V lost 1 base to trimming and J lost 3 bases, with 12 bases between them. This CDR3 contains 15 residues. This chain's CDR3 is CASSEVGGLDTEAFF. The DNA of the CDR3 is TGTGCCAGCAGTGAAGTCGGGGGATTGGACACTGAAGCTTTCTTT.

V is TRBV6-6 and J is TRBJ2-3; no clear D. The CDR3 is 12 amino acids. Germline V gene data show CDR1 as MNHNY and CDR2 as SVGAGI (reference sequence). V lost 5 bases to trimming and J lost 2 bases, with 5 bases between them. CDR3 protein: CASSQYTDTQYF. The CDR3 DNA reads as TGTGCCAGCAGTCAATACACAGATACGCAGTATTTT.

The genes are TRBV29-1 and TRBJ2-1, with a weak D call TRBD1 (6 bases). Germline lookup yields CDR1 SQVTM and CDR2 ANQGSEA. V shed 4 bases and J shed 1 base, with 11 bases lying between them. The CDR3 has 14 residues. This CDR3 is CSVGDRSSYNEQFF. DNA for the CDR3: TGCAGCGTTGGCGACAGGTCTTCCTACAATGAGCAGTTCTTC.

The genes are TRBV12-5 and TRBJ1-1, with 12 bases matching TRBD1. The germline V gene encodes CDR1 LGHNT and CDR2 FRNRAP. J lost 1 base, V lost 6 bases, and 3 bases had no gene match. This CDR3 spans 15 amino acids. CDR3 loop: CASGPGQGANTEAFF. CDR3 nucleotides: TGTGCTAGTGGGCCGGGACAGGGGGCGAACACTGAAGCTTTCTTT.

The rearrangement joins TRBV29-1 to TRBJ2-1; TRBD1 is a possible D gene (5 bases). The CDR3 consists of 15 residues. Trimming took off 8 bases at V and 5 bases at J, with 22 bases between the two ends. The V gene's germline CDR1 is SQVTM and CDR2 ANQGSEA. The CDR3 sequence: CSTSQGYVENNEQFF. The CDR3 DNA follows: TGCAGCACGAGTCAGGGTTATGTGGAAAACAATGAGCAGTTCTTC.

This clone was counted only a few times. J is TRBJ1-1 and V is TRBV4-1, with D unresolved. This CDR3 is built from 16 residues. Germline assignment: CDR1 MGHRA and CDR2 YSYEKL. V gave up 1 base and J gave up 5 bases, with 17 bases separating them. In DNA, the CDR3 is TGCGCCAGCAGCCAAGCTAAGGCACTCTGGAGGACTGAAGCTTTCTTT. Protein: CASSQAKALWRTEAFF.

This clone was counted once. CDR3 nucleotide sequence: TGTGCCAGCAGCTTAGCGGGGGTGGCAGGGGACGGCTACACCTTC. Protein: CASSLAGVAGDGYTF. The chain employs TRBV7-9 and TRBJ1-2; weak D call: TRBD1 (6 bases). In germline, CDR1 is SEHNR, CDR2 FQNEAQ (reference sequence). CDR3 length equals 15 residues. The V end was cut by 0 bases, the J end by 8 bases, with 16 bases between.

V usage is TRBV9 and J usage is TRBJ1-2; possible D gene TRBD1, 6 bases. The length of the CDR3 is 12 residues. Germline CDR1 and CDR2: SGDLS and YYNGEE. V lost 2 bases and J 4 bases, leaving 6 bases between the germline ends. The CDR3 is CASSVDSYGYTF. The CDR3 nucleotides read TGTGCCAGCAGCGTGGACAGCTATGGCTACACCTTC.

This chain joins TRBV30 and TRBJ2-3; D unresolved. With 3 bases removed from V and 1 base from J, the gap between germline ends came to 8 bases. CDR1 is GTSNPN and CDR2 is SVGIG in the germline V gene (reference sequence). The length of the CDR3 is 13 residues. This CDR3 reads CAWRVEGTDTQYF. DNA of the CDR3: TGTGCCTGGAGGGTAGAAGGCACAGATACGCAGTATTTT.

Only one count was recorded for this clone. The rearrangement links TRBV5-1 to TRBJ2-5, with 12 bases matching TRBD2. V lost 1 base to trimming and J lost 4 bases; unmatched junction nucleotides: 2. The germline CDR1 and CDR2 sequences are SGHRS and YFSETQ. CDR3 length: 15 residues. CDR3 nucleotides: TGCGCCAGCAGCTTGATGACTAGCGGGGGAGAGACCCAGTACTTC. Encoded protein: CASSLMTSGGETQYF.